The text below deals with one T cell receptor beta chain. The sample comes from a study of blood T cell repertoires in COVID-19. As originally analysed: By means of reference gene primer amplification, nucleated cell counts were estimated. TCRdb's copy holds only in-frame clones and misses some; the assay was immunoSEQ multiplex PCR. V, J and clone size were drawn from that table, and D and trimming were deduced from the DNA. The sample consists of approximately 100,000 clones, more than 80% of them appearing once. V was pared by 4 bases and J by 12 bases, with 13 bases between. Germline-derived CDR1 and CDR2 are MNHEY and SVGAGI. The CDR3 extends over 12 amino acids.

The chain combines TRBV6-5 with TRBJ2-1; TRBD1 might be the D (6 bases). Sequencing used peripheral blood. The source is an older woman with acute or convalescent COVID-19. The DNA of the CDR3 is TGTGCCAGCAGTTCCACAGGGATTGGGCAGTTCTTC. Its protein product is CASSSTGIGQFF.